Below are 21 T cell receptor beta chains sequenced from a single sample in a study of cytomegalovirus exposure and HLA in healthy donors. Both 60 Vbeta primers and 13 Jbeta primers went into the PCR. Only in-frame clones appear in the TCRdb table, and some are missing; sequencing was by immunoSEQ multiplex PCR. The top ten clones hold 9.5% to 10% of a sample with 150,000 to 200,000 clones, about 80% of them seen once. The specimen sequenced was PBMCs. These receptors originate from a man younger than 30 in good health and CMV-seropositive.

The chain links TRBV5-1 to TRBJ2-6; a weak D match, TRBD1 (5 bases). This CDR3 is 15 amino acids long. V lost 3 bases and J 0 bases, leaving 7 bases between the germline ends. CDR1 is SGHRS and CDR2 is YFSETQ in the germline V gene. The CDR3 DNA sequence: TGCGCCAGCAGCTACGACAGCTCTGGGGCCAACGTCCTGACTTTC. It is translated as CASSYDSSGANVLTF.

This clone is medium-sized within its sample. The chain joins TRBV27 to TRBJ2-4; 7 nucleotides line up with TRBD1. CDR1 MNHEY and CDR2 SMNVEV come from the germline V gene (reference sequence). The CDR3 totals 15 residues. V gave up 5 bases and J gave up 1 base; unmatched junction bases: 5. The CDR3 DNA reads TGTGCCAGCAGTCCAGACAGGGAGGCCAAAAACATTCAGTACTTC. It specifies CASSPDREAKNIQYF.

V gene TRBV18 combines with J gene TRBJ1-1, with D possibly being TRBD1 (5 bases). This CDR3 spans 17 amino acids. The V gene's germline CDR1 is KGHSH and CDR2 LQKENI. V was shortened by 8 bases and J by 2 bases, with 24 bases between the two germline ends. This CDR3 reads CASQLTVTGRANTEAFF. The CDR3 region has the DNA TGTGCCAGCCAACTCACGGTCACGGGCAGGGCCAACACTGAAGCTTTCTTT.

This clone was detected a few times. The chain carries TRBV6-6 and TRBJ2-7; perhaps TRBD1 as D (6 bases). The length of the CDR3 is 13 residues. The V end lost 7 bases, the J end lost 2 bases, and 12 bases lay between the germline ends. CDR1 and CDR2 from the germline V gene are MNHNY and SVGAGI (reference sequence). The CDR3 here is CASNDGQTYEQYF. The CDR3 coding sequence is TGTGCCAGCAACGACGGACAGACCTACGAGCAGTACTTC.

J is TRBJ2-3 and V is TRBV15, with D perhaps TRBD1 (5 bases). CDR1 LNHNV and CDR2 YYDKDF come from the germline V gene (reference sequence). CDR3 length: 16 residues. Trimming took 0 bases from V and 1 from J, leaving 11 bases between them. The CDR3 loop reads CATSRDQIGGTDTQYF. As DNA, the CDR3 is TGTGCCACCAGCAGAGACCAAATAGGGGGCACAGATACGCAGTATTTT.

The rearrangement uses TRBV5-4 and TRBJ1-1; possible D gene TRBD1, 6 bases. The CDR3 consists of 16 residues. V was clipped by 1 base and J by 3 bases, with 16 bases between them. The germline gives CDR1 SGHNT, CDR2 YYREEE (reference sequence). The CDR3 reads CASSLRGATTYTEAFF. CDR3 bases: TGTGCCAGCAGCTTGCGGGGGGCCACGACCTACACTGAAGCTTTCTTT.

This chain connects TRBV5-5 to TRBJ2-7; D is unclear. V shed 4 bases and J shed 2 bases, with 4 bases lying between them. CDR1 is SGHKS and CDR2 is YYEKEE in the germline V gene (reference sequence). The CDR3 is made up of 11 amino acids. The CDR3 DNA reads TGTGCCAGCAGCCCTGCCTACGAGCAGTACTTC. It is translated as CASSPAYEQYF.

The chain links TRBV2 to TRBJ2-2; 7 nucleotides match TRBD1. Looked up from germline, CDR1 is SNHLY and CDR2 is FYNNEI. V gave up 5 bases and J gave up 6 bases; unmatched junction bases: 9. The CDR3 contains 15 residues. The CDR3 DNA follows: TGTGCCAGCAGTCCAGGAAGGGGGCGGGCCGGGGAGCTGTTTTTT. Its protein is CASSPGRGRAGELFF.

This clone appeared a few times. The V gene is TRBV25-1, the J gene TRBJ2-7; D not certain. The CDR3 covers 12 residues. Trimming removed 4 bases from V and 3 bases from J, with 7 bases in between. Germline CDR1 MGHDK, CDR2 SYGVNS. CDR3 in amino acids: CASSVAHYEQYF. DNA of the CDR3: TGTGCCAGCAGTGTCGCACACTACGAGCAGTACTTC.

The chain has TRBV7-2 and TRBJ2-7; TRBD2 might be the D (6 bases). Germline V CDR1 and CDR2: SGHTA, FQGNSA. The CDR3 runs 14 residues. Trimming stripped 4 bases from V and 1 base from J, with 11 bases between. DNA for the CDR3: TGTGCCAGCAGCTCTATTAGCGGTTCCTACGAGCAGTACTTC. This gives the protein CASSSISGSYEQYF. Based on the CDR3 plus reference TRBV7-2 and TRBJ2-7, the full variable domain is GAGVSQSPSNKVTEKGKDVELRCDPISGHTALYWYRQSLGQGLEFLIYFQGNSAPDKSGLPSDRFSAERTGGSVSTLTIQRTQQEDSAVYLCASSSISGSYEQYFGPGTRLTVT.

This chain links TRBV19 with TRBJ2-1, with a tentative D call TRBD1 (6 bases). CDR1 LNHDA and CDR2 SQIVND come from the germline V gene (reference sequence). Trimming took 3 bases from V and 2 from J, leaving 11 bases between them. CDR3 size: 15 residues. The CDR3 spells CASSIGQSPYNEQFF. The CDR3 DNA follows: TGTGCCAGTAGTATCGGACAGTCACCCTACAATGAGCAGTTCTTC.

This clone came up once. The rearrangement uses TRBV27 and TRBJ2-7; TRBD2 matches 9 bases. J was trimmed by 6 bases and V by 4 bases; bases with no gene match: 13. This CDR3 contains 16 residues. Germline-derived CDR1 and CDR2 are MNHEY and SMNVEV (reference sequence). Here the CDR3 DNA reads TGTGCCAGCAGTTCCCGCCTACTAGCGGGCGTTTTCGAGCAGTACTTC. This codes for CASSSRLLAGVFEQYF.

V usage is TRBV28 and J usage is TRBJ1-5; D gene ambiguous. V lost 10 bases and J lost 3, with 13 bases in between. The CDR3 length is 13 residues. Germline V lookup: CDR1 MDHEN, CDR2 SYDVKM. The DNA of the CDR3 is TGTGCCACCCTAAACGCATACAATCAGCCCCAGCATTTT. It is translated as CATLNAYNQPQHF.

This clone has just a few counts. CDR3 protein: CASSLIFLSSRNEQFF. CDR3 in DNA: TGTGCCAGCAGCTTGATCTTTCTATCCTCCCGCAATGAGCAGTTCTTC. This sequence joins TRBV5-4 and TRBJ2-1; no reliable D call. Per the germline V gene, CDR1 is SGHNT and CDR2 is YYREEE (reference sequence). This CDR3 spans 16 amino acids. Trimming took off 1 base at V and 6 bases at J, with 17 bases between the two ends. Filled out from reference TRBV5-4 and TRBJ2-1, the complete variable domain reads ETGVTQSPTHLIKTRGQQVTLRCSSQSGHNTVSWYQQALGQGPQFIFQYYREEENGRGNFPPRFSGLQFPNYSSELNVNALELDDSALYLCASSLIFLSSRNEQFFGPGTRLTVL.

In DNA, the CDR3 is TGTGCCAGCACCCCCCGTGGACAGGGTTGGGAGGAGACCCAGTACTTC. Translated: CASTPRGQGWEETQYF. The gene calls are TRBV7-9 and TRBJ2-5; TRBD1 matches at 8 bases. Trimming at V came to 7 bases and at J to 5 bases, leaving 15 bases not matched to a gene. Germline V gene data show CDR1 as SEHNR and CDR2 as FQNEAQ (reference sequence). The CDR3 is 16 amino acids.

The rearrangement uses TRBV7-6 and TRBJ2-1; 7 nucleotides match TRBD2. This CDR3 is built from 17 residues. The trim removed 5 bases at V and 0 bases at J, leaving 10 bases unmatched. Germline lookup yields CDR1 SGHVS and CDR2 FNYEAQ. DNA of the CDR3: TGTGCCAGCAGCCAACCCACTAGCGTTTACTCCTACAATGAGCAGTTCTTC. It yields the protein CASSQPTSVYSYNEQFF.

This clone was picked up one time. The chain links TRBV27 to TRBJ2-2; 9 positions agree with TRBD2. The CDR3 runs to 16 residues. V trimming: 4 bases; J trimming: 5 bases; junction bases outside the gene matches: 8. Germline V CDR1 and CDR2: MNHEY, SMNVEV (reference sequence). The CDR3 DNA is TGTGCCAGCAGTTCGCATAGCGGGAGTGGGACCGGGGAGCTGTTTTTT. Translation: CASSSHSGSGTGELFF.

J is TRBJ1-1 and V is TRBV19; D gene unclear. The CDR3 runs 12 residues. Looked up from germline, CDR1 is LNHDA and CDR2 is SQIVND (reference sequence). The DNA for the CDR3 is TGTGTTTCGACTAACGAGAACACTGAAGCTTTCTTT. It codes for CVSTNENTEAFF.

This clone has a handful of counts. This rearrangement joins TRBV18 to TRBJ2-3, with a tentative D call TRBD2 (5 bases). The CDR3 has 14 residues. The germline gives CDR1 KGHSH, CDR2 LQKENI. With 4 bases removed from V and 5 bases from J, the gap between germline ends came to 13 bases. The CDR3 reads CASSRGQALDTQYF. DNA of the CDR3: TGTGCCAGCTCACGAGGGCAGGCCCTAGATACGCAGTATTTT.

In this sample, this clone turned up a few times. This rearrangement joins TRBV7-8 to TRBJ2-7; 10 nucleotides align to TRBD2. The CDR3 has 16 amino acids. Trimming at V came to 1 base and at J to 8 bases, leaving 11 bases not matched to a gene. Germline lookup yields CDR1 SGHVS and CDR2 FQNEAQ. Here the CDR3 reads CASSLVLAGARLQQYF. The CDR3 nucleotides read TGTGCCAGCAGCTTAGTTCTAGCGGGAGCCCGGTTGCAGCAGTACTTC.

The V call is TRBV4-1, the J call TRBJ2-3, with TRBD1 identical over 11 bases. CDR3 length: 15 amino acids. Germline trimming cut 2 bases from V and 5 bases from J; bases unmatched to any gene: 3. CDR1 and CDR2 (germline): MGHRA, YSYEKL. The CDR3 spells CASSQIGTGGDTQYF. CDR3 in DNA: TGCGCCAGCAGCCAAATCGGGACAGGGGGAGATACGCAGTATTTT.